This TCR beta chain was identified during a study of cytotoxic CD8 clonotypes in ibrutinib-treated CLL. Clones were sequenced by immunoSEQ multiplex PCR, and TCRdb holds only the in-frame ones, with some missing. The sample holds about 120,000 clones, about 58% seen once. Details on this clone: As yet, its antigen is unknown.

Notes on the study in general: There were few public clonotypes, and on treatment they contracted or stayed stable.

The source was PBMCs, collected after 24 months of ibrutinib treatment. The receptor comes from a human donor with chronic lymphocytic leukemia.

Written as DNA, the CDR3 is TGTGCCAGTAGTCGTCCGGCGGGGGCCGCCACAGATACGCAGTATTTT. Protein product: CASSRPAGAATDTQYF. V usage is TRBV19 and J usage is TRBJ2-3; perhaps TRBD2 as D (7 bases). V was shortened by 5 bases and J by 2 bases, with 17 bases between the two germline ends. CDR3 length equals 16 residues. In germline, CDR1 is LNHDA, CDR2 SQIVND (reference sequence).